Sequencing of this TCR beta chain was carried out in a study of blood T cell repertoires in COVID-19. Study at large: T cells, B-cell-depleted T cells, or PBMCs provided the cDNA or gDNA that served as material.

V dropped 8 bases and J dropped 1 base, with 18 bases sitting between them. Per the germline V gene, CDR1 is MDHEN and CDR2 is SYDVKM. The CDR3 consists of 16 residues. Methods used by the authors: How many nucleated cells were present was estimated from reference gene primer amplification. The repertoire was sequenced with immunoSEQ multiplex PCR; TCRdb's copy has only in-frame clones and lacks some. That table gives V, J and clone size, and the DNA gave D and trimming. The table lists 250,000 to 400,000 clones, roughly 88% of them singletons. Seattle's enrolled individuals joined amid active infection and were then monitored longitudinally.

The clonotype was recovered from a woman aged 25 to 39 with COVID-19, enrolled during active disease. Input material: peripheral blood. V and J are TRBV28 and TRBJ1-5, with unresolved D. DNA of the CDR3: TGTGCCAGCGTTAACCCCACGGGGAGCAGCAATCAGCCCCAGCATTTT. Encoded protein: CASVNPTGSSNQPQHF.